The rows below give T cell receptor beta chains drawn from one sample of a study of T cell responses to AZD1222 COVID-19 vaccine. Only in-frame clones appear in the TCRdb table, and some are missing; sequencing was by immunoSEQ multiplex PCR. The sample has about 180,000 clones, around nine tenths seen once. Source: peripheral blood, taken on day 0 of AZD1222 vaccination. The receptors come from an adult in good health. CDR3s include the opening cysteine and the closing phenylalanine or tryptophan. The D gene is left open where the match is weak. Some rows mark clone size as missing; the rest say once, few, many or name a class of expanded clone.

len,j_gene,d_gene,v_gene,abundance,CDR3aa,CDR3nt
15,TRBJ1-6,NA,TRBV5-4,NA,CASSLAGVNNSPLHF,TGTGCCAGCAGCTTGGCAGGGGTCAATAATTCACCCCTCCACTTT
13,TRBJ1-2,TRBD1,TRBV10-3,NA,CAIRVDRVLGYTF,TGTGCCATCAGGGTCGACAGGGTTCTTGGCTACACCTTC
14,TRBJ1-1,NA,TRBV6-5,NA,CASGVGAVNTEAFF,TGTGCCAGCGGCGTCGGGGCAGTGAACACTGAAGCTTTCTTT
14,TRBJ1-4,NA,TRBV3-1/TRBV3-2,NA,CASSQERVDEKLFF,TGTGCCAGCAGCCAAGAAAGGGTGGATGAAAAACTGTTTTTT
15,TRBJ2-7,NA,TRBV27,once,CASSLSGVSAYEQYF,TGTGCCAGCAGTTTATCCGGGGTCTCGGCCTACGAGCAGTACTTC
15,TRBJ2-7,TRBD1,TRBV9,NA,CASSVGDREVYEQYF,TGTGCCAGCAGCGTCGGGGACAGGGAGGTCTACGAGCAGTACTTC
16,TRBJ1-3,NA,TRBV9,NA,CASSAEGQFKGNTIYF,TGTGCCAGCAGCGCGGAGGGGCAGTTTAAGGGAAACACCATATATTTT
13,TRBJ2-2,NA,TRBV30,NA,CAWRVRGTGELFF,TGTGCCTGGAGAGTAAGGGGCACCGGGGAGCTGTTTTTT
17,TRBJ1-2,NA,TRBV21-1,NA,CASTLRDRGRKNYGYTF,TGTGCCAGTACCCTTAGGGACAGGGGGCGAAAAAACTATGGCTACACCTTC
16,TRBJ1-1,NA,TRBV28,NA,CASSLGSGGLNTEAFF,TGTGCCAGCAGTTTAGGTTCCGGGGGGCTGAACACTGAAGCTTTCTTT
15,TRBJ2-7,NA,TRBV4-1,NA,CASSQGTVEPSEQYF,TGCGCCAGCAGCCAAGGGACAGTGGAACCTAGCGAGCAGTACTTC
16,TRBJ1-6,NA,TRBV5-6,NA,CASSAPLDIYNSPLHF,TGTGCCAGCAGCGCGCCGTTGGACATCTATAATTCACCCCTCCACTTT
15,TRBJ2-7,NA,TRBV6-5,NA,CASQMLFQGHYEQYF,TGTGCCAGTCAGATGCTTTTCCAAGGACACTACGAGCAGTACTTC
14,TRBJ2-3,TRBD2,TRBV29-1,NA,CSVNRRGGPDTQYF,TGCAGCGTTAACCGGCGGGGGGGCCCCGATACGCAGTATTTT
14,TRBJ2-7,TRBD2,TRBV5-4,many,CASSSRTSGSEQYF,TGTGCCAGCAGCTCCAGGACTAGCGGCTCCGAGCAGTACTTC
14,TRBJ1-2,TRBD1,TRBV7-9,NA,CASSLMTGGVGYTF,TGTGCCAGCAGCTTAATGACAGGGGGCGTAGGCTACACCTTC
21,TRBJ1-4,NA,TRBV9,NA,CASSSVAGGRFSSATNEKLFF,TGTGCCAGCAGCTCAGTTGCGGGGGGACGATTTTCCTCGGCAACTAATGAAAAACTGTTTTTT
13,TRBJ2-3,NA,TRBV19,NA,CASSIDRSDTQYF,TGTGCCAGTAGTATAGATCGGTCAGATACGCAGTATTTT
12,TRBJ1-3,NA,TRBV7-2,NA,CASSPLRNTIYF,TGTGCCAGCAGCCCCCTTCGAAACACCATATATTTT
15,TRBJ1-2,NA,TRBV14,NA,CASSQSGPSGYGYTF,TGTGCCAGCAGCCAATCCGGACCCAGCGGCTATGGCTACACCTTC
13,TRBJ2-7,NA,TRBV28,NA,CASTLTSSYEQYF,TGTGCCAGCACCCTGACATCTTCCTACGAGCAGTACTTC
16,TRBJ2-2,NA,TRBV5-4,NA,CASSRESVMGAGELFF,TGTGCCAGCAGCCGTGAATCGGTGATGGGCGCCGGGGAGCTGTTTTTT
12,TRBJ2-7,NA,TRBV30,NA,CAWKQGPYEQYF,TGTGCCTGGAAACAGGGACCCTACGAGCAGTACTTC
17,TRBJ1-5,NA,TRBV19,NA,CASSPKWRTGRNQPQHF,TGTGCCAGTAGCCCGAAATGGCGGACTGGAAGAAATCAGCCCCAGCATTTT
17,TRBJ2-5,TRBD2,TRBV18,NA,CASSPPGTTNGGETQYF,TGTGCCAGCTCACCCCCCGGGACTACCAACGGGGGAGAGACCCAGTACTTC
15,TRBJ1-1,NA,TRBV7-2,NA,CASRVAGGMNTEAFF,TGTGCCAGCAGGGTAGCCGGGGGTATGAACACTGAAGCTTTCTTT